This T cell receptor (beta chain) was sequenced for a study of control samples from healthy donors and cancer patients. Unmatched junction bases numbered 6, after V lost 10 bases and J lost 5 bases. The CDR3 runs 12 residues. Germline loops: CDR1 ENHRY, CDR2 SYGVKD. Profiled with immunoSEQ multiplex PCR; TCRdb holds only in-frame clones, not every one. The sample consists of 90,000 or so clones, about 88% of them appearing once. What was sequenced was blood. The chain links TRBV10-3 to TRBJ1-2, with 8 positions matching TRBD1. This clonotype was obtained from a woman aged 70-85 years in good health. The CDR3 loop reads CATGQGAYGYTF. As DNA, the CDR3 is TGTGCCACGGGCCAGGGGGCATATGGCTACACCTTC.